Listed below are T cell receptor beta chains from one sample, sequenced in a study of T-cell reconstitution after alpha-beta-depleted transplantation in children. TCRdb itself ran the PCR reads through MiXCR, one entry per CDR3 protein. Of about 600,000 distinct CDR3 sequences in the sample, roughly a tenth are singletons; the top ten hold less than 5%. The input for sequencing was PBMCs from the stem cell graft donor, taken from the stem cell graft. These TCRs come from a human donor who donated a stem cell graft to a child with acute myeloid leukemia. Both conserved end residues are part of each CDR3. Fields, in order: D gene, J gene, clone size, V gene, CDR3 protein, CDR3 DNA. A D gene is named only where the DNA matches it firmly. The size of a clone is reported for some rows only, either as once, few or many, or as a class for expanded clones.

>TRBD2|TRBJ2-7|many|TRBV6-5
CASSYPRTSGMGEQYF
TGTGCCAGCAGTTACCCTCGGACTAGCGGGATGGGTGAGCAGTACTTC
>TRBD2|TRBJ2-1|few|TRBV29-1
CSVDVLAGGRNNEQFF
TGCAGCGTTGATGTGTTAGCGGGAGGACGGAACAATGAGCAGTTCTTC
>.|TRBJ1-1|.|TRBV5-4
CASSSLTGKTAFF
TGTGCCAGCAGCTCGTTGACAGGAAAAACAGCTTTCTTT
>TRBD2|TRBJ2-4|few|TRBV28
CASSPPGTSGRESYF
TGTGCCAGCAGTCCACCCGGGACTAGCGGGAGGGAGTCGTACTTC
>.|TRBJ2-7|few|TRBV29-1
CSVDDSSYEQYF
TGCAGCGTTGACGACAGCTCCTACGAGCAGTACTTC
>.|TRBJ2-1|many|TRBV5-1
CASSLVSGINNEQFF
TGCGCCAGCAGCTTGGTCTCAGGGATAAACAATGAGCAGTTCTTC
>TRBD1|TRBJ1-1|many|TRBV25-1
CASSVLQGARTEAFF
TGTGCCAGCAGTGTTTTACAGGGGGCGCGTACTGAAGCTTTCTTT
>.|TRBJ1-6|few|TRBV14
CASAGTLNSPLHF
TGTGCCAGCGCAGGGACCCTTAATTCACCCCTCCACTTT
>.|TRBJ1-4|few|TRBV7-2
CASLPNGALNEKLFF
TGTGCCAGCCTACCCAACGGGGCGCTTAATGAAAAACTGTTTTTT
>.|TRBJ2-4|few|TRBV29-1
CSVLELAKNIQYF
TGCAGCGTCCTGGAACTAGCCAAAAACATTCAGTACTTC
>.|TRBJ2-1|few|TRBV6-2/TRBV6-3
CASSRPGAVSYNEQFF
TGTGCCAGCAGCCGCCCGGGGGCGGTATCCTACAATGAGCAGTTCTTC
>.|TRBJ2-7|many|TRBV4-3
CASSQDIGSYEQYF
TGCGCCAGCAGCCAAGATATCGGATCCTACGAGCAGTACTTC
>TRBD2|TRBJ2-3|many|TRBV29-1
CSAPGLAGEIGPTDTQYF
TGCAGCGCTCCGGGACTAGCGGGAGAAATTGGGCCCACAGATACGCAGTATTTT
>TRBD2|TRBJ2-1|many|TRBV5-1
CASTSGGSAYNEQFF
TGCGCCAGCACTTCCGGGGGGAGTGCCTACAATGAGCAGTTCTTC
>TRBD1|TRBJ2-3|few|TRBV30
CAWSVGTGGSDTQYF
TGTGCCTGGAGTGTAGGGACAGGGGGCTCAGATACGCAGTATTTT
>.|TRBJ2-2|.|TRBV3-1
CASSQVSGGTGELFF
TGTGCCAGCAGCCAAGTTAGCGGAGGCACCGGGGAGCTGTTTTTT
>TRBD2|TRBJ2-1|few|TRBV6-4
CASSQRERDEQFF
TGTGCCAGCAGCCAGCGGGAGCGAGATGAGCAGTTCTTC
>TRBD1|TRBJ1-2|.|TRBV27
CASSFLSGQGFNYGYTF
TGTGCCAGCAGTTTTCTCTCGGGACAGGGGTTTAACTATGGCTACACCTTC
>TRBD2|TRBJ2-1|.|TRBV6-5
CASSYGRAGEVEQFF
TGTGCCAGCAGTTATGGGAGAGCGGGAGAGGTTGAGCAGTTCTTC
>TRBD2|TRBJ2-3|.|TRBV7-9
CASSSSQIAGGTDTQYF
TGTGCCAGCAGCTCCAGTCAAATAGCGGGAGGAACAGATACGCAGTATTTT
>.|TRBJ2-5|many|TRBV7-9
CASSLSPSETQYF
TGTGCCAGCAGCTTAAGCCCCTCAGAGACCCAGTACTTC
>TRBD2|TRBJ2-1|few|TRBV29-1
CSVEAGGPHNEQFF
TGCAGCGTTGAAGCGGGAGGGCCTCACAATGAGCAGTTCTTC
>TRBD2|TRBJ2-5|many|TRBV6-2/TRBV6-3
CASSPGRAQYF
TGTGCCAGCAGCCCAGGGAGGGCCCAGTACTTC
>.|TRBJ1-5|few|TRBV12-3/TRBV12-4
CASSPRGTSYNQPQHF
TGTGCCAGCAGTCCCCGGGGGACCTCATATAATCAGCCCCAGCATTTT
>.|TRBJ1-3|.|TRBV29-1
CSGHSGNTIYF
TGCTCAGGCCACTCTGGAAACACCATATATTTT
>.|TRBJ2-7|.|TRBV4-2
CASSQGGTVQYF
TGTGCCAGCAGCCAAGGGGGTACCGTGCAGTACTTC
>.|TRBJ2-7|.|TRBV20-1
CSARAPASAYEQYF
TGCAGTGCTAGAGCCCCCGCCTCAGCCTACGAGCAGTACTTC
>TRBD1|TRBJ2-7|many|TRBV7-2
CASSFTTGSVYEQYF
TGTGCCAGCAGCTTTACGACAGGGTCAGTCTACGAGCAGTACTTC
>.|TRBJ2-5|.|TRBV11-2
CASSPRDQPLLRGETQYF
TGTGCCAGCAGCCCACGGGACCAACCTCTCCTCCGGGGAGAGACCCAGTACTTC